The 28 T cell receptor beta chains below all came from one sample that was sequenced in a study of blood T cell repertoires in COVID-19. Profiled with immunoSEQ multiplex PCR; TCRdb holds only in-frame clones, not every one. Of roughly 71,000 clones listed, 84% were seen once; the top ten hold approximately 8.8%. Input material: peripheral blood. The source of these receptors is a man in his fifties with active COVID-19.

This clone came up once. The chain joins TRBV3-1 (or the pseudogene TRBV3-2) to TRBJ1-2; D is ambiguous. The CDR3 sequence is 15 residues long. CDR1 is LGHDT and CDR2 is YNNKEL in the germline V gene (reference sequence). Trimming removed 0 bases at V and 3 bases at J, with 11 bases between. For the CDR3, the DNA is TGTGCCAGCAGCCAAGATCTGAGGAGGGACTATGGCTACACCTTC. Protein product: CASSQDLRRDYGYTF.

The rearrangement uses TRBV5-1 and TRBJ2-1; weak D call: TRBD1 (6 bases). Germline CDR1 and CDR2: SGHRS and YFSETQ. The CDR3 covers 14 residues. V lost 4 bases and J lost 16, with 24 bases in between. The DNA of the CDR3 is TGCGCCAGCAGCCTGGAATACAGAACTGAAGGGGGTTTCTTC. Translated, it gives CASSLEYRTEGGFF.

A note on this clone: A read error may produce the germline difference seen at one junction end. The chain uses TRBV3-1 (or the pseudogene TRBV3-2) and TRBJ1-2; D may be TRBD1 (5 bases). The CDR3 runs to 15 residues. Germline V gene lookup returns CDR1 LGHDT and CDR2 YNNKEL (reference sequence). CDR3 coding DNA: TGTGCCAGCAGCCCCCGGGGGATTTCTAACTATGGCTACATCTTC. Translating gives CASSPRGISNYGYIF.

The chain recombines TRBV5-4 with TRBJ1-1, with D perhaps matching TRBD1 (5 bases). V was pared by 1 base and J by 5 bases, with 21 bases between. The germline gives CDR1 SGHNT, CDR2 YYREEE (reference sequence). The CDR3 is made up of 17 amino acids. The CDR3 DNA reads as TGTGCCAGCAGCTTGAAACAAGGAGGGGCAACGATTACTGAAGCTTTCTTT. Amino acid sequence: CASSLKQGGATITEAFF.

The chain recombines TRBV3-1 (or the pseudogene TRBV3-2) with TRBJ2-2; no clear D. Germline CDR1 reads LGHDT; CDR2 reads YNNKEL (reference sequence). Trimming stripped 1 base from V and 8 bases from J, with 2 bases between. There are 11 residues in the CDR3. For the CDR3, the DNA is TGTGCCAGCAGCCAAGCTGGGGAGCTGTTTTTT. The encoded protein is CASSQAGELFF.

This chain links TRBV4-1 with TRBJ1-2; D is perhaps TRBD1 (5 bases). CDR1 and CDR2 (germline): MGHRA, YSYEKL. V lost 7 bases to trimming and J lost 8 bases, with 23 bases between them. This CDR3 is built from 15 residues. This chain's CDR3 is CASTLWAGPTGGYTF. CDR3 coding DNA: TGCGCCAGCACCCTCTGGGCAGGGCCCACTGGGGGCTACACCTTC.

J is TRBJ2-1 and V is TRBV7-9; D gene uncertain. Germline assignment: CDR1 SEHNR and CDR2 FQNEAQ (reference sequence). The CDR3 runs 16 residues. V lost 1 base, J lost 5 bases, and 15 bases lay in between. DNA for the CDR3: TGTGCCAGCAGCTTAGAAAGGCTAGTATCGAACAATGAGCAGTTCTTC. Its protein product is CASSLERLVSNNEQFF.

The rearrangement links TRBV4-1 to TRBJ1-2; TRBD1 aligns across 7 bases. The CDR3 runs to 17 residues. Germline trimming cut 1 base from V and 2 bases from J; bases unmatched to any gene: 10. Germline V gene lookup returns CDR1 MGHRA and CDR2 YSYEKL. The DNA for the CDR3 is TGCGCCAGCAGCCAAGTGTTTGCCGGGGGACAGAACTATGGCTACACCTTC. Residues: CASSQVFAGGQNYGYTF.

This clone was observed a few times. This chain joins TRBV9 and TRBJ1-6; 9 bases agree with TRBD1. Trimming removed 4 bases from V and 7 bases from J; junction bases left unmatched: 6. Germline lookup yields CDR1 SGDLS and CDR2 YYNGEE. This CDR3 contains 15 residues. The CDR3 DNA reads TGTGCCAGCAGCTACACCGGGACAGGGAATTCACCCCTCCACTTT. Its protein is CASSYTGTGNSPLHF.

V gene TRBV29-1 combines with J gene TRBJ2-7; a possible D gene is TRBD2 (7 bases). Germline CDR1 reads SQVTM; CDR2 reads ANQGSEA. CDR3 length: 13 residues. Trimming removed 4 bases at V and 0 bases at J, with 10 bases between. CDR3 DNA sequence: TGCAGCGTTGGGGGGGGCGTCTCCTACGAGCAGTACTTC. The encoded protein is CSVGGGVSYEQYF.

V gene TRBV19 combines with J gene TRBJ2-5; 7 nucleotides agree with TRBD2. The CDR3 extends over 15 amino acids. V trimming: 2 bases; J trimming: 5 bases; junction bases outside the gene matches: 8. Germline loops: CDR1 LNHDA, CDR2 SQIVND (reference sequence). The CDR3, as DNA: TGTGCCAGTAGTATAAGCGGGATACCCCATGAGACCCAGTACTTC. Protein sequence: CASSISGIPHETQYF.

This sequence joins TRBV6-5 and TRBJ1-1, with 7 bases aligning to TRBD1. In germline, CDR1 is MNHEY, CDR2 SVGAGI. V was pared by 3 bases and J by 5 bases, with 3 bases of the junction left unmatched. The CDR3 length is 13 residues. This chain's CDR3 is CASSYGTETEAFF. The CDR3 nucleotides are TGTGCCAGCAGTTATGGGACAGAGACTGAAGCTTTCTTT.

The chain combines TRBV29-1 with TRBJ2-7; a weak D match, TRBD1 (5 bases). The CDR3 is 13 residues long. V lost 4 bases and J lost 3, with 13 bases in between. Germline V gives CDR1 SQVTM, CDR2 ANQGSEA. CDR3 DNA sequence: TGCAGCGTTGGAGGTCAGGGAAACTACGAGCAGTACTTC. It is translated as CSVGGQGNYEQYF.

The chain recombines TRBV6-5 with TRBJ1-5, with no clear D. Trimming stripped 6 bases from V and 6 bases from J, with 12 bases between. The germline V gene encodes CDR1 MNHEY and CDR2 SVGAGI. CDR3 length: 13 residues. CDR3: CASRVGGIQPQHF. The CDR3 nucleotides read TGTGCCAGCAGGGTGGGAGGGATTCAGCCCCAGCATTTT.

A few counts support this clone. The gene calls are TRBV18 and TRBJ2-7; tentatively, D is TRBD2 (5 bases). V lost 3 bases, J lost 2 bases, and 11 bases lay in between. Germline V CDR1 and CDR2: KGHSH, LQKENI. This CDR3 contains 14 residues. CDR3 protein: CASSPAGNPYEQYF. The CDR3 nucleotides are TGTGCCAGCTCACCCGCCGGGAACCCCTACGAGCAGTACTTC.

This clone was recorded a few times. The CDR3 DNA follows: TGTGCCAGCAGTTACTCGAACAACGTGCACGAGCAGTACTTC. Translated: CASSYSNNVHEQYF. This chain links TRBV6-5 with TRBJ2-7; unclear D gene. The germline V and J ends were trimmed by 0 bases and 5 bases, with 11 bases remaining between them. The CDR3 is 14 residues long. Germline V gene sequence: CDR1 MNHEY, CDR2 SVGAGI.

The V and J genes are TRBV6-5 and TRBJ1-3; TRBD1 matches 10 bases. CDR1 is MNHEY, CDR2 SVGAGI, per germline. The trim removed 10 bases at V and 0 bases at J, leaving 6 bases unmatched. The CDR3 is 15 residues long. The CDR3 coding sequence is TGTGCCACATCGACAGGGGGCAGCTCTGGAAACACCATATATTTT. Translated, it gives CATSTGGSSGNTIYF.

The genes are TRBV5-4 and TRBJ2-1; 9 bases are a match to TRBD2. The J segment lost 5 bases and the V segment lost 3 bases, leaving 3 bases of the junction unmatched. Per germline, CDR1 SGHNT and CDR2 YYREEE (reference sequence). The CDR3 runs 14 residues. CDR3 sequence reads: CASSSGTSNNEQFF. The CDR3, as DNA: TGTGCCAGCAGCTCAGGGACTAGCAACAATGAGCAGTTCTTC.

The CDR3 loop is CASSLWQSSGAAGELFF. The CDR3, as DNA: TGTGCCAGCAGCTTATGGCAATCGAGCGGGGCCGCCGGGGAGCTGTTTTTT. The chain recombines TRBV11-2 with TRBJ2-2, with 7 bases lining up with TRBD2. The CDR3 is 17 residues long. V gave up 2 bases and J gave up 6 bases; unmatched junction bases: 12. CDR1 is SGHAT and CDR2 is FQNNGV in the germline V gene.

The J gene is TRBJ2-2, the V gene TRBV6-5; 8 bases are shared with TRBD2. The germline V gene encodes CDR1 MNHEY and CDR2 SVGAGI. CDR3 length: 14 amino acids. V lost 7 bases, J lost 7 bases, and 8 bases stayed unmatched. CDR3 sequence reads: CASTRRGVGGELFF. DNA for the CDR3: TGTGCCAGCACGCGGCGGGGGGTAGGCGGGGAGCTGTTTTTT.

This CDR3 is CASSSRQGRGYTF. Written as DNA, the CDR3 is TGTGCCAGCAGCTCAAGACAGGGACGCGGCTACACCTTC. The chain links TRBV7-2 to TRBJ1-2; 7 bases fit TRBD1. The CDR3 is 13 residues long. Per germline, CDR1 SGHTA and CDR2 FQGNSA. The V and J ends lost 4 bases and 8 bases, in that order; junction bases with no gene match: 7.

In its sample, this clone was seen once. This chain uses TRBV6-1 with TRBJ2-7, with unresolved D. The CDR3 loop spans 14 amino acids. From germline, CDR1 is MNHNS and CDR2 SASEGT. V was cut by 2 bases and J by 3 bases, with 11 bases left in between. CDR3 sequence reads: CASSEPGFVYEQYF. For the CDR3, the DNA is TGTGCCAGCAGTGAACCGGGTTTCGTCTACGAGCAGTACTTC.

This chain joins TRBV5-1 and TRBJ2-7; perhaps TRBD1 as D (7 bases). CDR1 and CDR2 (germline): SGHRS, YFSETQ. The CDR3 runs to 14 residues. V lost 3 bases, J lost 1 base, and 11 bases lay in between. The CDR3 region has the DNA TGCGCCAGCAGCTCGACAGGGAGGTCCTACGAGCAGTACTTC. Translating gives CASSSTGRSYEQYF.

The chain couples TRBV25-1 to TRBJ1-5; the match to TRBD1 covers 7 bases. Germline CDR1 MGHDK, CDR2 SYGVNS. This CDR3 spans 15 amino acids. V dropped 1 base and J dropped 4; count of bases not matched to a gene: 4. CDR3 DNA sequence: TGTGCCAGCAGTGAATCGGCAGGGGGTAATCAGCCCCAGCATTTT. Protein: CASSESAGGNQPQHF.

CDR3 protein: CASSVLPAGADTQYF. The CDR3 coding sequence is TGTGCCAGCAGCGTACTTCCAGCGGGGGCAGATACGCAGTATTTT. This rearrangement joins TRBV9 to TRBJ2-3, with 8 bases matching TRBD2. Germline V gives CDR1 SGDLS, CDR2 YYNGEE. Trimming removed 1 base from V and 4 bases from J; junction bases left unmatched: 5. The CDR3 sequence is 15 residues long.

This chain uses TRBV6-6 with TRBJ1-4; D is unresolved. Trimming stripped 5 bases from V and 7 bases from J, with 23 bases between. Germline values: CDR1 MNHNY, CDR2 SVGAGI (reference sequence). The CDR3 spans 17 residues. The CDR3 sequence: CASSLYSVFGRGEKLFF. CDR3 DNA sequence: TGTGCCAGCAGTCTGTACTCGGTTTTCGGACGGGGTGAAAAACTGTTTTTT.

The chain carries TRBV7-9 and TRBJ1-2; 8 nucleotides line up with TRBD1. Germline V gene data show CDR1 as SEHNR and CDR2 as FQNEAQ (reference sequence). The V segment lost 5 bases and the J segment 4 bases; nucleotides outside the gene matches: 9. The CDR3 totals 15 residues. The CDR3 spells CASSTDRGSLYGYTF. CDR3 DNA: TGTGCCAGCAGCACCGACAGGGGCTCCCTCTATGGCTACACCTTC.

CDR3 DNA sequence: TGTGCCAGTAGTCCCCTACAGGGAGAACAGCCCCAGCATTTT. It codes for CASSPLQGEQPQHF. V and J are TRBV19 and TRBJ1-5; the D gene is possibly TRBD1 (6 bases). Trimming removed 5 bases from V and 7 bases from J, with 15 bases in between. Germline values: CDR1 LNHDA, CDR2 SQIVND (reference sequence). CDR3 length: 14 residues.